This TCR beta chain originates from a study of control samples from healthy donors and cancer patients. Germline CDR1 and CDR2: MGHRA and YSYEKL. There are 15 residues in the CDR3. The V and J ends lost 1 base and 1 base respectively, with 7 bases between them. Using immunoSEQ multiplex PCR, the repertoire was profiled, and TCRdb retains in-frame clones only, with some absent. This sample yields 120,000 or so clones, of which approximately 87% are seen a single time; about 2.7% belongs to the top ten. The sequence came from a man aged 55 to 69 in good health. The sample consisted of blood. This chain links TRBV4-1 with TRBJ2-2; D gene uncertain. The CDR3 nucleotides are TGCGCCAGCAGCCAAGGGACGCTGAACACCGGGGAGCTGTTTTTT. It translates to CASSQGTLNTGELFF.